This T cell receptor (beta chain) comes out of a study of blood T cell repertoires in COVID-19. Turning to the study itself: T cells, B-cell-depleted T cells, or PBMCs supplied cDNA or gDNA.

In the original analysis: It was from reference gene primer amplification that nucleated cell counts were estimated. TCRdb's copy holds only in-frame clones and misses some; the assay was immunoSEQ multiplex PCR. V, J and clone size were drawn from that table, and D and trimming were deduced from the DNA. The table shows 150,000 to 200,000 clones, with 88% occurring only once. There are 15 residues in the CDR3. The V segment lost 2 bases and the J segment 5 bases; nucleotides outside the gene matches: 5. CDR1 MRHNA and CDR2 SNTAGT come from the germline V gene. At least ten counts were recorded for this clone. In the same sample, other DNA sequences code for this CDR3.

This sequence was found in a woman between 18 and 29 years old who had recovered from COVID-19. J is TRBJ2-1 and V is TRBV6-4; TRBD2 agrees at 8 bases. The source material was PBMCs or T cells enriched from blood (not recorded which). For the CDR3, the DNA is TGTGCCAGCAGTGACGAAGCGGGAGAGAACAATGAGCAGTTCTTC. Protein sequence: CASSDEAGENNEQFF.